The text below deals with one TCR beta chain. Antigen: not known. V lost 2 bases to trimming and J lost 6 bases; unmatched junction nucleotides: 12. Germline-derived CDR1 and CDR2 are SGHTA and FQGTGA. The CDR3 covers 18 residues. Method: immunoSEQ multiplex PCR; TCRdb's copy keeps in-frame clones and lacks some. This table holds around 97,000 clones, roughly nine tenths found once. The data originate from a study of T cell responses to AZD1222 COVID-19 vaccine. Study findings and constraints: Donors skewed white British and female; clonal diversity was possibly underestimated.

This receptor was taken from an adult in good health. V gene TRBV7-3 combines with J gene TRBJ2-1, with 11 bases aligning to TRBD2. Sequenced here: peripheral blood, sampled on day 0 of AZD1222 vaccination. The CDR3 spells CASSLFPPSGRIGNEQFF. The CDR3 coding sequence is TGTGCCAGCAGCTTATTTCCCCCTAGCGGGAGGATAGGCAATGAGCAGTTCTTC.